This T cell receptor (beta chain) stems from a study of blood T cell repertoires in COVID-19. At the level of the study: Sites across the United States, Italy and Spain contributed samples from acute and convalescent COVID-19.

CDR1 and CDR2 (germline): LGHDT, YNNKEL (reference sequence). This CDR3 is 13 amino acids long. V shed 9 bases and J 1 base; nucleotides not matched to a gene: 3. Profiling relied on immunoSEQ multiplex PCR, and the TCRdb table lists in-frame clones only, not all of them. The repertoire holds more than 85,000 clones, with around 85% as singletons. This sequence joins TRBV3-1 (or the pseudogene TRBV3-2) and TRBJ1-3, with TRBD1 matching over 7 bases. Specimen: peripheral blood. The source is a woman in her sixties or seventies with acute or convalescent COVID-19. The CDR3 region has the DNA TGTGCCAGTACAGGGGCGTCTGGAAACACCATATATTTT. It encodes CASTGASGNTIYF.